This TCR beta chain was identified in a study of identical twins. Comment on this clonotype: What it binds is not known.

Carrying unique molecular identifiers, the cDNA also gained a universal primer site through template switching. TCRdb ran MiXCR on the 5' RACE reads and lists one entry per CDR3 protein. The sample includes hundreds of thousands of distinct CDR3 sequences, about 7% of them seen just once. The CDR3 has 16 residues. Trimming at V came to 7 bases and at J to 1 base, leaving 6 bases not matched to a gene. The V gene's germline CDR1 is SQVTM and CDR2 ANQGSEA. Study observations and caveats: Abundant cord blood beta clonotypes carried fewer insertions; memory repertoires showed none. The conclusions drew on cross-sectional statistical analysis instead of tracking the same donors.

Only healthy Caucasians were enrolled as donors. This sample also belongs to another study, concerning yellow fever vaccine responses in identical twins.

The gene calls are TRBV29-1 and TRBJ2-6, with 11 bases identical to TRBD1. The receptor comes from a woman under 30 in good health. The sample taken for sequencing was PBMCs. The CDR3 coding sequence is TGCAGCGCCTGGACAGGGGGCTCTTCTGGGGCCAACGTCCTGACTTTC. Translated: CSAWTGGSSGANVLTF.